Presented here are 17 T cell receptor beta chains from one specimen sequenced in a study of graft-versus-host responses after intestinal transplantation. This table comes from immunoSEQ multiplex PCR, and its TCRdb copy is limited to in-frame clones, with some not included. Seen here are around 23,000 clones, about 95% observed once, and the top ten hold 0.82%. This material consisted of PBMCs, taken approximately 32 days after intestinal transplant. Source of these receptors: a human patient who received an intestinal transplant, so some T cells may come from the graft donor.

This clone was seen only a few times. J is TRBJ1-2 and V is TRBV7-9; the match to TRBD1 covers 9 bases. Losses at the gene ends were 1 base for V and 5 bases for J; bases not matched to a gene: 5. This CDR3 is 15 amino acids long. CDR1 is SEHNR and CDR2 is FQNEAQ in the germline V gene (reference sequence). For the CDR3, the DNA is TGTGCCAGCAGCTTAGGGACAGGGGTTGTTTATGGCTACACCTTC. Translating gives CASSLGTGVVYGYTF.

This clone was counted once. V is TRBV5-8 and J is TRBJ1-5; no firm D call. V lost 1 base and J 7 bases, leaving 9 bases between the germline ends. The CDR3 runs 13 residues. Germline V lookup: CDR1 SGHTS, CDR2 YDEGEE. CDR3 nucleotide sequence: TGTGCCAGCAGCTTGCTTGGAGGGCAGCCCCAGCATTTT. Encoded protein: CASSLLGGQPQHF.

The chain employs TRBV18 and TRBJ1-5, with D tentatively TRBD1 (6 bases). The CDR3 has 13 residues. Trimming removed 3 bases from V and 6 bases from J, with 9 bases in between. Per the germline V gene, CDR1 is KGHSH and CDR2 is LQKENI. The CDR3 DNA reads TGTGCCAGCTCACCTACCAGGGGTCAGCCCCAGCATTTT. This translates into CASSPTRGQPQHF. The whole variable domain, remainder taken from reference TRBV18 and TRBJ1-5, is NAGVMQNPRHLVRRRGQEARLRCSPMKGHSHVYWYRQLPEEGLKFMVYLQKENIIDESGMPKERFSAEFPKEGPSILRIQQVVRGDSAAYFCASSPTRGQPQHFGDGTRLSIL.

CDR3: CASSLAGQEAFF. Written as DNA, the CDR3 is TGTGCCAGCAGCTTAGCGGGACAAGAAGCTTTCTTT. The chain combines TRBV7-9 with TRBJ1-1, with D possibly TRBD1 on 6 matching bases. V shed 0 bases and J shed 8 bases, with 7 bases lying between them. Germline lookup yields CDR1 SEHNR and CDR2 FQNEAQ (reference sequence). The CDR3 length is 12 residues.

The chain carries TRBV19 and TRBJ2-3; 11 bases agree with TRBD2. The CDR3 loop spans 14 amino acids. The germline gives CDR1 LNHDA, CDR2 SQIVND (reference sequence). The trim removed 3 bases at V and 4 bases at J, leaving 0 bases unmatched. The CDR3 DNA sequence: TGTGCCAGTAGTATGGGACTAGCGGCAGATACGCAGTATTTT. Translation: CASSMGLAADTQYF.

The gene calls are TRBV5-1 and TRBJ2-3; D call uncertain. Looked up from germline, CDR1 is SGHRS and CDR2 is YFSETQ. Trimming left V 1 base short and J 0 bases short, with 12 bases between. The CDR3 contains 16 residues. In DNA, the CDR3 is TGCGCCAGCAGCTTGTTGCAGGCGTCTAGCACAGATACGCAGTATTTT. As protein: CASSLLQASSTDTQYF.

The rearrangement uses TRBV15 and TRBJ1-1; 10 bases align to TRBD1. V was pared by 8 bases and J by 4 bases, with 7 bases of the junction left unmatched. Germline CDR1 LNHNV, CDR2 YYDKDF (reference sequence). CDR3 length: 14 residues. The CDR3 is CATRPTGGGTEAFF. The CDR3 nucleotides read TGTGCCACCCGACCGACAGGGGGCGGCACTGAAGCTTTCTTT.

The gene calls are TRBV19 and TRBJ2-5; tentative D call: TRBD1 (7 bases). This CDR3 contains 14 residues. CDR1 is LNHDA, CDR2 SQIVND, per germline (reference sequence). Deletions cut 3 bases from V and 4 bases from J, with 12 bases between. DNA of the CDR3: TGTGCCAGTAGTATCAGGGGGGAGGCAGAGACCCAGTACTTC. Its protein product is CASSIRGEAETQYF. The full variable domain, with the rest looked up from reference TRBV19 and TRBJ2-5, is DGGITQSPKYLFRKEGQNVTLSCEQNLNHDAMYWYRQDPGQGLRLIYYSQIVNDFQKGDIAEGYSVSREKKESFPLTVTSAQKNPTAFYLCASSIRGEAETQYFGPGTRLLVL.

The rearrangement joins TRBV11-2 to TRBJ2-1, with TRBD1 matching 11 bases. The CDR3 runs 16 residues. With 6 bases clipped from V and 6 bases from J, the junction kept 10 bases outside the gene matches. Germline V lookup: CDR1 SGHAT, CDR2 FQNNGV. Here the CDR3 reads CASSKRLGQGGNEQFF. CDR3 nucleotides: TGTGCCAGCAGTAAAAGGTTGGGACAGGGGGGCAATGAGCAGTTCTTC.

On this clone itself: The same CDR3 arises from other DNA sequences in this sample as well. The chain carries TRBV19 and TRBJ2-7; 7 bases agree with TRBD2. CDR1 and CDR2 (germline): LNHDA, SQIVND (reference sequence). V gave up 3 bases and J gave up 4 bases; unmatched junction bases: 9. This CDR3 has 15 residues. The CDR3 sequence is CASSIDGGESYEQYF. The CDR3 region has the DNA TGTGCCAGTAGTATCGATGGGGGGGAGTCGTACGAGCAGTACTTC.

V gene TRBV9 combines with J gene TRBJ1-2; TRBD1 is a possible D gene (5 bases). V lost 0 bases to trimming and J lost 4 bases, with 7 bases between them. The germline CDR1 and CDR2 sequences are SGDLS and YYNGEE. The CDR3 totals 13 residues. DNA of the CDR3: TGTGCCAGCAGCGTAGCGGGGGGCTATGGCTACACCTTC. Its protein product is CASSVAGGYGYTF. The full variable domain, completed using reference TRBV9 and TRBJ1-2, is DSGVTQTPKHLITATGQRVTLRCSPRSGDLSVYWYQQSLDQGLQFLIQYYNGEERAKGNILERFSAQQFPDLHSELNLSSLELGDSALYFCASSVAGGYGYTFGSGTRLTVV.

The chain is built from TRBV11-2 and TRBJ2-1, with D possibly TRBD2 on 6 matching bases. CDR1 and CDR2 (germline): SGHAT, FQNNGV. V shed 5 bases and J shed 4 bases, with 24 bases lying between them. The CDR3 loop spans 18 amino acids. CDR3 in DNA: TGTGCCAGCAGCCGGGGTGGTAACGTTGCGGGAATATACAATGAGCAGTTCTTC. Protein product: CASSRGGNVAGIYNEQFF.

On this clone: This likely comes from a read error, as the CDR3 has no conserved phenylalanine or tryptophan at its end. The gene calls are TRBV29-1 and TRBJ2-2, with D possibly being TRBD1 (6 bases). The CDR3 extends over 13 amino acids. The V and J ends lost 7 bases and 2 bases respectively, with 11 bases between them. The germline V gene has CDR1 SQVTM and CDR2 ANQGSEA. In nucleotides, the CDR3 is TGCAGCGGCCGGGACACTAACACCGGGGAGCTGTTTCTT. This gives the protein CSGRDTNTGELFL.

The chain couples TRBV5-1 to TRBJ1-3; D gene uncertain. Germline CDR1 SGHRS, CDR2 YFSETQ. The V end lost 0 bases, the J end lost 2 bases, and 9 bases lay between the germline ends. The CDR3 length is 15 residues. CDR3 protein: CASSLDPGAGNTIYF. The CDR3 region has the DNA TGCGCCAGCAGCTTGGATCCGGGAGCTGGAAACACCATATATTTT.

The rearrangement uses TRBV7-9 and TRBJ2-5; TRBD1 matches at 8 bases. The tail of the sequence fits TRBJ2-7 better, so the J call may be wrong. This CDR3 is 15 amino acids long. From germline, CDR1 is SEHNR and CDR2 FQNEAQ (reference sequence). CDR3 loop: CASSLGRDRTYEQYF. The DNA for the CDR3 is TGTGCCAGCAGCTTAGGAAGGGACAGGACCTACGAGCAGTACTTC.

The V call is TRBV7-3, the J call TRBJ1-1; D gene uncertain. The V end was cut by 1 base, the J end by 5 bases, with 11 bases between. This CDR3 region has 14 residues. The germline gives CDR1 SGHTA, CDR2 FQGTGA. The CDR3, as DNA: TGTGCCAGCAGCTTAAGCCCCCGATCGACTGAAGCTTTCTTT. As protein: CASSLSPRSTEAFF.

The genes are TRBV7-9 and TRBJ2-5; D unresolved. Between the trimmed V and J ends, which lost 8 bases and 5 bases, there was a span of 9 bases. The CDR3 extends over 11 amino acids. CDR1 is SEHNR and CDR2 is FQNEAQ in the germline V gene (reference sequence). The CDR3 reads CASYWLETQYF. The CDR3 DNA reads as TGTGCCAGCTATTGGTTGGAGACCCAGTACTTC.